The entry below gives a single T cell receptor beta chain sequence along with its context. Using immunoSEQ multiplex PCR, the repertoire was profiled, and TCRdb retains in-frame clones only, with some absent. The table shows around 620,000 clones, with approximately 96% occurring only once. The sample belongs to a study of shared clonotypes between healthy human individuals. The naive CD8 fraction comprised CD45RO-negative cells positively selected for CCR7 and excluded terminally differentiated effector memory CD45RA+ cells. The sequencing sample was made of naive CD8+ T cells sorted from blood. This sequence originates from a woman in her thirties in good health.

This CDR3 reads CASSSPNRGRSYEQYF. The CDR3 DNA reads TGTGCCAGCAGCTCGCCGAACAGGGGGCGATCTTACGAGCAGTACTTC. The chain combines TRBV7-6 with TRBJ2-7, with 9 bases lining up with TRBD1. Germline V gene data show CDR1 as SGHVS and CDR2 as FNYEAQ. Losses at the gene ends were 4 bases for V and 4 bases for J; bases not matched to a gene: 11. The CDR3 length is 16 residues.